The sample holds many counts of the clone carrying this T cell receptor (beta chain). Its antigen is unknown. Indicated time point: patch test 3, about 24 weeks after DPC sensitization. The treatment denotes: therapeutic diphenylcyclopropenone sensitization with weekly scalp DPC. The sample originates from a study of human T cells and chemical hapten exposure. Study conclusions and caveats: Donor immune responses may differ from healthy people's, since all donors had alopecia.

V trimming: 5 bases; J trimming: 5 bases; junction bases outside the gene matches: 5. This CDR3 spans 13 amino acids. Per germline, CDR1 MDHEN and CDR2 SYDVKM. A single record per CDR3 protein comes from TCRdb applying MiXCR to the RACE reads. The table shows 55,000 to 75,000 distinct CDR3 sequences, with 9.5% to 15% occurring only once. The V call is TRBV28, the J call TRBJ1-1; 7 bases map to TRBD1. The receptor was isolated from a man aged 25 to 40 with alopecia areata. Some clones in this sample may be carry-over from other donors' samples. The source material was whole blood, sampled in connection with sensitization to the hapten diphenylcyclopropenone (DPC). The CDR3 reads CASSVTGITEAFF. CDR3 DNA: TGTGCCAGCAGTGTGACAGGGATTACTGAAGCTTTCTTT.